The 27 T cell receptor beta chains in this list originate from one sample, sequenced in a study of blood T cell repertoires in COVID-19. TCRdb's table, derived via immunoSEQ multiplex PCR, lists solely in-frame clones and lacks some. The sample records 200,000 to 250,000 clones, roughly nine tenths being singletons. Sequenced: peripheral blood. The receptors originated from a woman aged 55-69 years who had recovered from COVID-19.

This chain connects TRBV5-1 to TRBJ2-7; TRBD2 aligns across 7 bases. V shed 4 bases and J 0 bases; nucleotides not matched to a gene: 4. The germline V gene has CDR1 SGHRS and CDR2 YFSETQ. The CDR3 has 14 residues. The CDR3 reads CASSPGTNSYEQYF. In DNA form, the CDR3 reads TGCGCCAGCAGCCCCGGGACTAACTCCTACGAGCAGTACTTC. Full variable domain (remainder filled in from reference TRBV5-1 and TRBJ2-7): KAGVTQTPRYLIKTRGQQVTLSCSPISGHRSVSWYQQTPGQGLQFLFEYFSETQRNKGNFPGRFSGRQFSNSRSEMNVSTLELGDSALYLCASSPGTNSYEQYFGPGTRLTVT.

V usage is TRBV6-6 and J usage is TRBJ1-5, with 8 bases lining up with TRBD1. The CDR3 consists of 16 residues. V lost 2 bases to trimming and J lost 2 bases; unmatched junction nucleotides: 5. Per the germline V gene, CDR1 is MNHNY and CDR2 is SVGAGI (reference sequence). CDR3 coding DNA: TGTGCCAGCAGTTACCCGCAGGACAGGGGCAATCAGCCCCAGCATTTT. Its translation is CASSYPQDRGNQPQHF.

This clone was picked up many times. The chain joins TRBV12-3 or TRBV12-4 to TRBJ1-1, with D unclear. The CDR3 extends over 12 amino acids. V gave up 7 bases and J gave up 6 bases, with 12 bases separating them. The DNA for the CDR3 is TGTGCCAGCACCAGAGGGTGGCCTGAAGCTTTCTTT. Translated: CASTRGWPEAFF.

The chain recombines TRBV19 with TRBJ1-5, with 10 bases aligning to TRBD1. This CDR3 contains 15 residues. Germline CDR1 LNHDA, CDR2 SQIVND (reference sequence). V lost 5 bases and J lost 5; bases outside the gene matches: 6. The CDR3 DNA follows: TGTGCCAGTAGTCAAGGGGACAGGGGCTATCAGCCCCAGCATTTT. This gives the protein CASSQGDRGYQPQHF.

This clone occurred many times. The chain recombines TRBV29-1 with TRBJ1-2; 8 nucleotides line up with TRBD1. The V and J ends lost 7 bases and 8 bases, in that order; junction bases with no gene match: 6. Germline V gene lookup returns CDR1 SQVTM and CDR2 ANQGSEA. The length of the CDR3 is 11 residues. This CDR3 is CSGGQGGGYTF. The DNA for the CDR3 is TGCAGCGGCGGACAGGGTGGCGGCTACACCTTC.

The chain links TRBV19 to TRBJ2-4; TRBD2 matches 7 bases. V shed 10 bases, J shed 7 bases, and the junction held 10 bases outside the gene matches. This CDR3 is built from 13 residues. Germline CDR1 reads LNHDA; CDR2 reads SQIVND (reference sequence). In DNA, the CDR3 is TGTGCCACTGACGCGGGGGACGACAACATTCAGTACTTC. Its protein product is CATDAGDDNIQYF.

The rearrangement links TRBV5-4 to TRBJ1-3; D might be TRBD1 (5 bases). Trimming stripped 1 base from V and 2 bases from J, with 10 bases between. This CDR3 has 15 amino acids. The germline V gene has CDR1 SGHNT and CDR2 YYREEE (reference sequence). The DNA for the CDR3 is TGTGCCAGCAGCTTGCCACCGGGGGCTGGAAACACCATATATTTT. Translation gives CASSLPPGAGNTIYF.

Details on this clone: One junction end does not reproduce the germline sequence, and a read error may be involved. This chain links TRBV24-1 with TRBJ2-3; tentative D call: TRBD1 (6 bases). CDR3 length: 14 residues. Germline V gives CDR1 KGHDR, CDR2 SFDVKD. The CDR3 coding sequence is TGTGCCACCAGTGATTTGCAAATCGGCAGGGGCTCGCATTTT. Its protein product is CATSDLQIGRGSHF.

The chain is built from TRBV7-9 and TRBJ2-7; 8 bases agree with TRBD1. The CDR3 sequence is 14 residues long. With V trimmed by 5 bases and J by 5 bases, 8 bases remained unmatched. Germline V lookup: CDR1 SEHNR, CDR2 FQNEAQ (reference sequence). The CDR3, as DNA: TGTGCCAGCAGCCCCTGGGGACAGGTGGACGAGCAGTACTTC. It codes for CASSPWGQVDEQYF.

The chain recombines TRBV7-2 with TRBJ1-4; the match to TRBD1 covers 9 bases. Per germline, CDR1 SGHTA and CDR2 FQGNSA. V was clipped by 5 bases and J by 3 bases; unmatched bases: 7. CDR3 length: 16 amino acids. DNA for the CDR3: TGTGCCAGCAGCCCCGGACAGGGGACGCCTAATGAAAAACTGTTTTTT. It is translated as CASSPGQGTPNEKLFF.

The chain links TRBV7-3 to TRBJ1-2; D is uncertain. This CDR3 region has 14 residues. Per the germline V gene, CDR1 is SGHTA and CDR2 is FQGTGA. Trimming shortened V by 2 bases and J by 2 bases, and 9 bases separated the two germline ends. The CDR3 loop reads CASSLEGLNYGYTF. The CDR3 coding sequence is TGTGCCAGCAGCTTAGAGGGTCTGAACTATGGCTACACCTTC.

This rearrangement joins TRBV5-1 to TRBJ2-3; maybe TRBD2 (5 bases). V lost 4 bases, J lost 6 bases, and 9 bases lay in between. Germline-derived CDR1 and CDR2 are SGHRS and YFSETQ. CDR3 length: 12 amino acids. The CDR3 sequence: CASSRDLDTQYF. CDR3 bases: TGCGCCAGCAGCCGGGATTTGGATACGCAGTATTTT.

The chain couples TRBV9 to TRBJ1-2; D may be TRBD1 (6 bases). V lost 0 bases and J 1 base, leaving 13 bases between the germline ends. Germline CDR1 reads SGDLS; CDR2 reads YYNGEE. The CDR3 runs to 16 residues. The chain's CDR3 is CASSVAGRGDNYGYTF. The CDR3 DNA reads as TGTGCCAGCAGCGTAGCGGGGAGGGGGGATAACTATGGCTACACCTTC.

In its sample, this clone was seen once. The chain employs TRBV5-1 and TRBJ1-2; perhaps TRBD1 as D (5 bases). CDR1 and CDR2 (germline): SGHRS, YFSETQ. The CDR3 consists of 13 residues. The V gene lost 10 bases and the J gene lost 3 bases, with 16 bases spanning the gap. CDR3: CASSVGGDYGYTF. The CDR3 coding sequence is TGCGCCTCCAGCGTGGGGGGGGACTATGGCTACACCTTC.

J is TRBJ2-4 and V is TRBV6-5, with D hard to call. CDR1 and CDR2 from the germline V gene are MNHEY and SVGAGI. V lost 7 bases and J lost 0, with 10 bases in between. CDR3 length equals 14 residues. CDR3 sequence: CASNSLLAKNIQYF. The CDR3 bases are TGTGCCAGCAACAGCTTGCTAGCCAAAAACATTCAGTACTTC.

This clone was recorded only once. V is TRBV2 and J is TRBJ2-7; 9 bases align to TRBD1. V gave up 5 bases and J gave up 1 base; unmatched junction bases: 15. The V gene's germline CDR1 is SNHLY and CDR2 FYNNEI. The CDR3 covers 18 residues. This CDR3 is CASSTKDRGISSSYEQYF. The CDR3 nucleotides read TGTGCCAGCAGTACAAAGGACAGGGGAATTAGCAGTTCCTACGAGCAGTACTTC.

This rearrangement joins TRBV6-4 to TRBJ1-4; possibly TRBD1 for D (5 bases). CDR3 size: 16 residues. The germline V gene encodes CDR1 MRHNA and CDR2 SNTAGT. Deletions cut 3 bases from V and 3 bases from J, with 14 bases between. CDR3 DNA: TGTGCCAGCAGTGATACTGGGGCCCAGTCTAATGAAAAACTGTTTTTT. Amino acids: CASSDTGAQSNEKLFF.

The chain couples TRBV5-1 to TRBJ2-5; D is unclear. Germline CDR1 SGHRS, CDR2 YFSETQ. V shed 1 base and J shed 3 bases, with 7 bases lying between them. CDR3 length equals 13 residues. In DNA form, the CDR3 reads TGCGCCAGCAGCTTGATACCAGAAGAGACCCAGTACTTC. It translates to CASSLIPEETQYF. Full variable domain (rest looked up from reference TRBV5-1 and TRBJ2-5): KAGVTQTPRYLIKTRGQQVTLSCSPISGHRSVSWYQQTPGQGLQFLFEYFSETQRNKGNFPGRFSGRQFSNSRSEMNVSTLELGDSALYLCASSLIPEETQYFGPGTRLLVL.

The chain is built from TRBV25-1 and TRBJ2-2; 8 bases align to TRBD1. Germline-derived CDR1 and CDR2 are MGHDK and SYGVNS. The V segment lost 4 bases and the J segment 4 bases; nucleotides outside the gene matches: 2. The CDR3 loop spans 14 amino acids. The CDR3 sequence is CASSGTGSTGELFF. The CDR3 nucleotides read TGTGCCAGCAGTGGGACAGGGAGCACCGGGGAGCTGTTTTTT.

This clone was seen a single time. In nucleotides, the CDR3 is TGTGCCAGCAGCTTCGGTCTAGCGGATAACTACGAGCAGTACTTC. This encodes CASSFGLADNYEQYF. The V and J genes are TRBV7-6 and TRBJ2-7; TRBD2 matches 7 bases. The V segment lost 3 bases and the J segment 3 bases; nucleotides outside the gene matches: 8. CDR1 and CDR2 (germline): SGHVS, FNYEAQ. This CDR3 has 15 amino acids.

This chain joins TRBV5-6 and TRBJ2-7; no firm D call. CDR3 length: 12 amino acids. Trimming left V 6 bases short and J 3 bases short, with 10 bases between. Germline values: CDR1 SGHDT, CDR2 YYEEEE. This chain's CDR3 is CASTAAGYEQYF. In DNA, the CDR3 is TGTGCCAGCACCGCGGCTGGCTACGAGCAGTACTTC.

CDR3 nucleotide sequence: TGTGCCAGCAGCCAAGATCGTATAAGCGGGGGACCCTACGAAGAGACCCAGTACTTC. This translates into CASSQDRISGGPYEETQYF. The gene calls are TRBV14 and TRBJ2-5, with 8 bases fitting TRBD2. There are 19 residues in the CDR3. Germline values: CDR1 SGHDN, CDR2 FVKESK. With V trimmed by 0 bases and J by 3 bases, 15 bases remained unmatched.

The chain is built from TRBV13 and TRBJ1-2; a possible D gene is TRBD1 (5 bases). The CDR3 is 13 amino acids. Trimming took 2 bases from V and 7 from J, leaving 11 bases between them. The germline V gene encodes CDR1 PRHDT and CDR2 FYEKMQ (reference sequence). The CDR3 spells CASSLQGLFGYTF. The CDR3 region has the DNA TGTGCCAGCAGCTTACAGGGACTATTTGGCTACACCTTC. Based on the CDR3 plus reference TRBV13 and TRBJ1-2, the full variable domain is AAGVIQSPRHLIKEKRETATLKCYPIPRHDTVYWYQQGPGQDPQFLISFYEKMQSDKGSIPDRFSAQQFSDYHSELNMSSLELGDSALYFCASSLQGLFGYTFGSGTRLTVV.

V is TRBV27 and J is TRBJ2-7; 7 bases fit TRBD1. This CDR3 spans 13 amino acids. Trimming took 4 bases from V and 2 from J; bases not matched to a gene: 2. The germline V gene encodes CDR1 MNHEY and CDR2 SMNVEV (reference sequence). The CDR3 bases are TGTGCCAGCAGTTCGGGACAGACCTACGAGCAGTACTTC. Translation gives CASSSGQTYEQYF.

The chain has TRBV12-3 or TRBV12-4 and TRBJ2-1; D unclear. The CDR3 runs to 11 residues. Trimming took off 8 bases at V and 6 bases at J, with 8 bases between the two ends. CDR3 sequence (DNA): TGTGCCAGCGGCAGGTTCAATGAGCAGTTCTTC. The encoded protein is CASGRFNEQFF.

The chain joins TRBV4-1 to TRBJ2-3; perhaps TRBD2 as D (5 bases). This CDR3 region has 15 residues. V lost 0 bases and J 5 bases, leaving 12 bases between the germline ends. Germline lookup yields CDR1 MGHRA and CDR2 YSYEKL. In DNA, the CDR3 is TGCGCCAGCAGCCAAGAACTTGCAGGAGGAGATACGCAGTATTTT. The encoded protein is CASSQELAGGDTQYF.

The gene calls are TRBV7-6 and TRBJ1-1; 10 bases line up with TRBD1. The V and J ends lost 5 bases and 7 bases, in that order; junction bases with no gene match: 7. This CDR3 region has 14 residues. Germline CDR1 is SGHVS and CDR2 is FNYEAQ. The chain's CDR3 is CASSVPDRGIEAFF. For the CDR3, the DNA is TGTGCCAGCAGCGTTCCGGACAGGGGGATTGAAGCTTTCTTT.